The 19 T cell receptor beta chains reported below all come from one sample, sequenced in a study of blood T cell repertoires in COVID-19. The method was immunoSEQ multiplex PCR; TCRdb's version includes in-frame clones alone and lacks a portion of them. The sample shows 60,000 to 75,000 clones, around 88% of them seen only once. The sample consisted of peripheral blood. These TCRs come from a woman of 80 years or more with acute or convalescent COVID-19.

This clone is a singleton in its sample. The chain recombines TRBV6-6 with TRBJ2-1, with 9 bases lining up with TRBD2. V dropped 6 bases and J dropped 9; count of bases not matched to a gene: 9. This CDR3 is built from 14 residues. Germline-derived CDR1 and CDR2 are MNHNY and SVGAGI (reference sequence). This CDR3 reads CASRDSGGRSEQFF. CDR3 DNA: TGTGCCAGCAGGGATAGCGGGGGCCGCAGTGAGCAGTTCTTC.

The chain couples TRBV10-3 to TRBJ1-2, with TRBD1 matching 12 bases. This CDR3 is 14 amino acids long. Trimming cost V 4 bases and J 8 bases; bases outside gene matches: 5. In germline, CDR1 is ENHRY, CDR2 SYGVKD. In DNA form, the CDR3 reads TGTGCCATCAGTGCGGGACAGGGGGCTGGAGGCTACACCTTC. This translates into CAISAGQGAGGYTF.

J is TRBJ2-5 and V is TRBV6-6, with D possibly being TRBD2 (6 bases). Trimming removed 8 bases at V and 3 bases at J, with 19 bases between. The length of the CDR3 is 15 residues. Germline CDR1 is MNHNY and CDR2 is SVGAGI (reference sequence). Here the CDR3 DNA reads TGTGCCAGCGTTAGCGGCGGCGCCGAAAAAGAGACCCAGTACTTC. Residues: CASVSGGAEKETQYF.

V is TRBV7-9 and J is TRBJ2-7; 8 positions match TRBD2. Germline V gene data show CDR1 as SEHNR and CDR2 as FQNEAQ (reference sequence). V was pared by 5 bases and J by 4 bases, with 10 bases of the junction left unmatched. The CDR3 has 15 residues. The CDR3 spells CASSREGLSSYEQYF. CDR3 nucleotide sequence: TGTGCCAGCAGCCGGGAGGGACTATCGTCTTACGAGCAGTACTTC.

The CDR3 region has the DNA TGTGCCTGGATCCCGATTGCTGGAGCTAACTATGGCTACACCTTC. Its protein product is CAWIPIAGANYGYTF. This chain joins TRBV30 and TRBJ1-2; unclear D gene. CDR1 and CDR2 (germline): GTSNPN, SVGIG (reference sequence). This CDR3 is 15 amino acids long. V lost 4 bases, J lost 0 bases, and 15 bases lay in between.

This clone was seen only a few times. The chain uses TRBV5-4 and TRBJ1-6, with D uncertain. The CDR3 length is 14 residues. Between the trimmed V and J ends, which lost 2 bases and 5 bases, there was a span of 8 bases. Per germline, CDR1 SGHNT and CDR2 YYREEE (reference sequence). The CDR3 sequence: CASSFQRDNSPLHF. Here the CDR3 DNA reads TGTGCCAGCAGCTTTCAAAGAGATAATTCACCCCTCCACTTT.

The CDR3 here is CASSSRQRGNTIYF. The CDR3 DNA follows: TGTGCCAGCAGCAGCAGACAGCGTGGAAACACCATATATTTT. The V call is TRBV5-6, the J call TRBJ1-3, with D possibly TRBD1 on 5 matching bases. The germline gives CDR1 SGHDT, CDR2 YYEEEE. The CDR3 has 14 residues. V was clipped by 4 bases and J by 3 bases, with 11 bases between them.

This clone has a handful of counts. The CDR3 bases are TGTGCCAGCAGTTTACTAGCTCAGACCGGGGAGCTGTTTTTT. It specifies CASSLLAQTGELFF. V usage is TRBV2 and J usage is TRBJ2-2, with a tentative D call TRBD2 (6 bases). CDR3 length: 14 amino acids. The V gene lost 5 bases and the J gene lost 5 bases, with 12 bases spanning the gap. Germline CDR1 SNHLY, CDR2 FYNNEI.

CDR3 in DNA: TGCGCCACCACCGGGACAGCCCATAGCAATCAGCCCCAGCATTTT. This translates into CATTGTAHSNQPQHF. This chain joins TRBV23-1 and TRBJ1-5, with TRBD1 identical over 7 bases. TRBV23-1 is an ORF, and what it does is uncertain. CDR3 length: 15 amino acids. V was pared by 10 bases and J by 0 bases, with 9 bases of the junction left unmatched.

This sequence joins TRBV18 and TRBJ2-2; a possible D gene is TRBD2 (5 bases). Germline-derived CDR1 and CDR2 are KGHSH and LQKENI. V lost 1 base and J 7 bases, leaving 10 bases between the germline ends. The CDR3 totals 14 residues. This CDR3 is CASSPLTGNGELFF. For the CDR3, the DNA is TGTGCCAGCTCACCACTTACGGGGAACGGGGAGCTGTTTTTT.

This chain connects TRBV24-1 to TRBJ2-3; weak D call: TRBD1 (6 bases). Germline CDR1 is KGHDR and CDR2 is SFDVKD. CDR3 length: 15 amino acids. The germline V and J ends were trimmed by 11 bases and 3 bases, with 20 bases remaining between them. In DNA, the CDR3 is TGTGCCATCGGGCTTTCGGGGCAGGGGACAGATACGCAGTATTTT. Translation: CAIGLSGQGTDTQYF.

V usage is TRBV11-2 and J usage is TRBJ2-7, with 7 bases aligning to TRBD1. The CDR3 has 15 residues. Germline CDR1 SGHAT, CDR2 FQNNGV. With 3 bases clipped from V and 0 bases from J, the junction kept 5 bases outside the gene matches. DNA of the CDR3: TGTGCCAGCAGCTTCGACAGGGTAAGCTCCTACGAGCAGTACTTC. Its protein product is CASSFDRVSSYEQYF.

The CDR3 sequence is CASSQEGGNEQFF. DNA for the CDR3: TGTGCCAGCAGCCAGGAAGGGGGCAATGAGCAGTTCTTC. The rearrangement uses TRBV3-1 (or the pseudogene TRBV3-2) and TRBJ2-1; possible D gene TRBD1, 6 bases. Trimming took off 3 bases at V and 6 bases at J, with 9 bases between the two ends. The CDR3 spans 13 residues. Germline assignment: CDR1 LGHDT and CDR2 YNNKEL (reference sequence).

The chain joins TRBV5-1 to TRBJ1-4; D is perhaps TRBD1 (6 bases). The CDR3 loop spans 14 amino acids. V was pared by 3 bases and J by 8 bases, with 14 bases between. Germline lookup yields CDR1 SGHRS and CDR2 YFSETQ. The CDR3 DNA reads TGCGCCAGCAGCTCGACAGGCGTCAAGGAAAAACTGTTTTTT. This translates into CASSSTGVKEKLFF.

CDR3: CASSYSPPGSGNTIYF. In nucleotides, the CDR3 is TGTGCCAGCAGTTACTCCCCGCCCGGCTCTGGAAACACCATATATTTT. This rearrangement joins TRBV6-5 to TRBJ1-3; no firm D call. The CDR3 is 16 residues long. The germline gives CDR1 MNHEY, CDR2 SVGAGI. Trimming removed 0 bases from V and 0 bases from J, with 9 bases in between.

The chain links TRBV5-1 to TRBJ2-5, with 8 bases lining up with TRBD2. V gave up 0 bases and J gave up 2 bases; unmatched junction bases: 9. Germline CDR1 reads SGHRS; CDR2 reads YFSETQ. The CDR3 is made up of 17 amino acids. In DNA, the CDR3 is TGCGCCAGCAGCTTGGACACGAGCGGGAGTCTTCAAGAGACCCAGTACTTC. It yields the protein CASSLDTSGSLQETQYF.

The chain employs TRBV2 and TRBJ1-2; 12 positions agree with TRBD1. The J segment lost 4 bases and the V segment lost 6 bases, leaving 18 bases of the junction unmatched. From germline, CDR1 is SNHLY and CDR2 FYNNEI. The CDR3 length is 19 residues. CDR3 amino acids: CASRGNPGQGAGVGYGYTF. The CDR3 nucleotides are TGTGCCAGCAGGGGCAATCCGGGACAGGGGGCGGGTGTTGGCTATGGCTACACCTTC.

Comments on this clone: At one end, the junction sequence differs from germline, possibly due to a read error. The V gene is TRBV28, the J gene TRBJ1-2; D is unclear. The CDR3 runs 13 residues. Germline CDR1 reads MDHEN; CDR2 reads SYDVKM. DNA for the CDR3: TGTGCCGGCAGTTTAACGAAGCTCGGTGGCTACACCTTC. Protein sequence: CAGSLTKLGGYTF.

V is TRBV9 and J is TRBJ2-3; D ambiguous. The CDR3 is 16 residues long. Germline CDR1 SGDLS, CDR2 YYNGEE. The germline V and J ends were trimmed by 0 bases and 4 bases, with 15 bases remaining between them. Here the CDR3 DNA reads TGTGCCAGCAGCGTAGAAAGTGCGAGAGGCCCAGATACGCAGTATTTT. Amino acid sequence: CASSVESARGPDTQYF. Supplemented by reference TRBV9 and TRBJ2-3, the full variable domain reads DSGVTQTPKHLITATGQRVTLRCSPRSGDLSVYWYQQSLDQGLQFLIQYYNGEERAKGNILERFSAQQFPDLHSELNLSSLELGDSALYFCASSVESARGPDTQYFGPGTRLTVL.